Shown below are 11 T cell receptor beta chains from a single sample sequenced in a study of shared clonotypes between healthy human individuals. TCRdb's table, derived via immunoSEQ multiplex PCR, lists solely in-frame clones and lacks some. The sample yields about 2 million clones, 85% to 95% seen once. CD45RO-negative cells were positively selected for CCR7, leaving out terminally differentiated effector memory CD45RA+ cells. Sequences were obtained from naive CD8+ T cells sorted from blood. These TCRs come from a man aged 18-30 years in good health.

V gene TRBV4-3 combines with J gene TRBJ2-1, with 9 nucleotides matching TRBD1. Per germline, CDR1 LGHNA and CDR2 YSLEER. J gave up 6 bases and V 3 bases, and 9 bases lay outside the gene matches. There are 16 residues in the CDR3. CDR3 protein: CASSHRPGTGINEQFF. CDR3 sequence (DNA): TGCGCCAGCAGCCATCGTCCCGGGACAGGGATCAATGAGCAGTTCTTC.

The chain employs TRBV11-2 and TRBJ2-7; 11 bases line up with TRBD2. The germline CDR1 and CDR2 sequences are SGHAT and FQNNGV. The CDR3 extends over 15 amino acids. Trimming took 2 bases from V and 2 from J; bases not matched to a gene: 2. The CDR3 DNA follows: TGTGCCAGCAGCTTACCGGGACTAGCGGCCTACGAGCAGTACTTC. Translation: CASSLPGLAAYEQYF.

This clone was observed once. CDR3 bases: TGTGCCAGCAGCTTGGATAGGGAGGACAATCAGCCCCAGCATTTT. Translation: CASSLDREDNQPQHF. The V and J genes are TRBV5-6 and TRBJ1-5; no reliable D call. CDR1 SGHDT and CDR2 YYEEEE come from the germline V gene. This CDR3 is 15 amino acids long. V lost 0 bases and J lost 3, with 10 bases in between. The full variable domain, rest sourced from reference TRBV5-6 and TRBJ1-5, is DAGVTQSPTHLIKTRGQQVTLRCSPKSGHDTVSWYQQALGQGPQFIFQYYEEEERQRGNFPDRFSGHQFPNYSSELNVNALLLGDSALYLCASSLDREDNQPQHFGDGTRLSIL.

The gene calls are TRBV6-5 and TRBJ2-7; TRBD1 aligns across 9 bases. The germline gives CDR1 MNHEY, CDR2 SVGAGI. After removal of 4 bases from V and 4 bases from J, the junction contained 8 bases not matched to a gene. This CDR3 comprises 15 residues. The CDR3 loop is CASSSFPGQGYEQYF. For the CDR3, the DNA is TGTGCCAGCAGTTCATTCCCGGGACAGGGTTACGAGCAGTACTTC.

A single count supports this clone. The genes are TRBV7-9 and TRBJ2-3; no reliable D call. Germline V gene sequence: CDR1 SEHNR, CDR2 FQNEAQ (reference sequence). Trimming removed 5 bases from V and 1 base from J, with 13 bases in between. The CDR3 has 15 residues. CDR3 nucleotides: TGTGCCAGCAGCCCAGAGGACCCCGGCACAGATACGCAGTATTTT. Protein: CASSPEDPGTDTQYF. Drawing the rest from reference TRBV7-9 and TRBJ2-3, the complete variable domain is DTGVSQNPRHKITKRGQNVTFRCDPISEHNRLYWYRQTLGQGPEFLTYFQNEAQLEKSRLLSDRFSAERPKGSFSTLEIQRTEQGDSAMYLCASSPEDPGTDTQYFGPGTRLTVL.

The genes are TRBV28 and TRBJ1-5; 10 nucleotides align to TRBD1. CDR1 MDHEN and CDR2 SYDVKM come from the germline V gene. Trimming took 6 bases from V and 6 from J; bases not matched to a gene: 5. The CDR3 spans 14 residues. The CDR3 DNA reads TGTGCCAGCAGCTCGGGACAGGGGATTCAGCCCCAGCATTTT. Residues: CASSSGQGIQPQHF. The variable domain in full, with the rest retrieved from reference TRBV28 and TRBJ1-5, is DVKVTQSSRYLVKRTGEKVFLECVQDMDHENMFWYRQDPGLGLRLIYFSYDVKMKEKGDIPEGYSVSREKKERFSLILESASTNQTSMYLCASSSGQGIQPQHFGDGTRLSIL.

The V and J genes are TRBV6-6 and TRBJ2-1; 16 bases align to TRBD2. The V gene end was trimmed by 7 bases and the J gene end by 10 bases; junction bases not matched to a gene: 7. Germline V gene lookup returns CDR1 MNHNY and CDR2 SVGAGI (reference sequence). The CDR3 extends over 15 amino acids. DNA of the CDR3: TGTGCCAGCAACCCAGTGGGACTAGCGGGGGGGGAGCAGTTCTTC. It encodes CASNPVGLAGGEQFF.

The chain joins TRBV4-1 to TRBJ1-1; 8 bases align to TRBD1. The CDR3 has 14 residues. V was clipped by 3 bases and J by 7 bases; unmatched bases: 7. From germline, CDR1 is MGHRA and CDR2 YSYEKL. The CDR3 is CASSQTGDPFEAFF. The CDR3 nucleotides read TGCGCCAGCAGCCAGACAGGGGATCCCTTTGAAGCTTTCTTT.

V gene TRBV10-1 combines with J gene TRBJ2-1; D gene ambiguous. V shed 0 bases and J shed 6 bases, with 9 bases lying between them. The CDR3 extends over 14 amino acids. Looked up from germline, CDR1 is WNHNN and CDR2 is SYGVQD (reference sequence). CDR3: CASSESVGFNEQFF. CDR3 DNA: TGCGCCAGCAGTGAGTCGGTGGGTTTCAATGAGCAGTTCTTC.

A word on this clone: This sample includes further DNA sequences coding for the same CDR3. The V gene is TRBV4-3, the J gene TRBJ2-1; TRBD2 matches at 9 bases. There are 16 residues in the CDR3. Looked up from germline, CDR1 is LGHNA and CDR2 is YSLEER. With V trimmed by 0 bases and J by 4 bases, 4 bases remained unmatched. CDR3 nucleotide sequence: TGCGCCAGCAGCCAAGACTGGCTAGCGGGGTACAATGAGCAGTTCTTC. It is translated as CASSQDWLAGYNEQFF.

V gene TRBV27 combines with J gene TRBJ2-3; 10 nucleotides align to TRBD2. The CDR3 has 17 amino acids. Trimming at V came to 5 bases and at J to 2 bases, leaving 10 bases not matched to a gene. Germline V gene data show CDR1 as MNHEY and CDR2 as SMNVEV (reference sequence). This CDR3 reads CASSILSSGGLTDTQYF. In DNA form, the CDR3 reads TGTGCCAGCAGTATCCTCTCTAGCGGGGGACTCACAGATACGCAGTATTTT.